This record looks at one TCR beta chain sequence and its context. This record belongs to a study of T cell changes during pregnancy in multiple sclerosis. V trimming: 3 bases; J trimming: 9 bases; junction bases outside the gene matches: 7. The V gene's germline CDR1 is SGHDN and CDR2 FVKESK. The CDR3 has 14 amino acids. Method: immunoSEQ multiplex PCR; TCRdb's copy keeps in-frame clones and lacks some. Among under 65,000 clones listed, 93% were seen once. This chain uses TRBV14 with TRBJ2-1; 8 bases match TRBD2. Sample: CD8+ T cells from peripheral blood mononuclear cells, taken in the third trimester of pregnancy. This clonotype originated in a female donor with multiple sclerosis, enrolled in a pregnancy study. The CDR3 nucleotides read TGTGCCAGCAGCCACGGGAGGGACAAGGGTGAGCAGTTCTTC. This encodes CASSHGRDKGEQFF.